These 31 T cell receptor beta chains share one sample of origin, sequenced in a study of shared clonotypes between healthy human individuals. Only in-frame clones appear in the TCRdb table, and some are missing; sequencing was by immunoSEQ multiplex PCR. The profile shows about 2.3 million clones, 85% to 95% of them singletons. Sequenced: naive CD4+ T cells from PBMCs. Stated subset: CD45RA+ positively selected. All receptors come from a young man in good health. Some clones in this sample may be carry-over from other donors' samples.

This clone is a singleton in its sample. The rearrangement uses TRBV9 and TRBJ2-1; no clear D gene. The germline V gene has CDR1 SGDLS and CDR2 YYNGEE. CDR3 length: 13 amino acids. Trimming took 4 bases from V and 6 from J, leaving 11 bases between them. In DNA, the CDR3 is TGTGCCAGCAGCCCCGTGCCTAGCAATGAGCAGTTCTTC. This codes for CASSPVPSNEQFF. Filled out from reference TRBV9 and TRBJ2-1, the complete variable domain reads DSGVTQTPKHLITATGQRVTLRCSPRSGDLSVYWYQQSLDQGLQFLIQYYNGEERAKGNILERFSAQQFPDLHSELNLSSLELGDSALYFCASSPVPSNEQFFGPGTRLTVL.

The rearrangement joins TRBV5-1 to TRBJ2-1; D possibly matches TRBD1 or TRBD2 (5 bases each). The germline gives CDR1 SGHRS, CDR2 YFSETQ. The V and J ends lost 6 bases and 0 bases respectively, with 16 bases between them. The CDR3 sequence is 16 residues long. The CDR3 is CASTWGGSSSYNEQFF. In DNA form, the CDR3 reads TGCGCCAGCACCTGGGGCGGGTCCAGCTCCTACAATGAGCAGTTCTTC.

A note on this clone: This sample includes further DNA sequences coding for the same CDR3. The rearrangement links TRBV2 to TRBJ2-7; TRBD1 matches 7 bases. The CDR3 is 13 amino acids. Germline CDR1 reads SNHLY; CDR2 reads FYNNEI. With V trimmed by 6 bases and J by 2 bases, 4 bases remained unmatched. DNA of the CDR3: TGTGCCAGCAGCGGCCAGGGGGCCTACGAGCAGTACTTC. Its translation: CASSGQGAYEQYF.

The chain uses TRBV29-1 and TRBJ2-1; 11 nucleotides agree with TRBD2. The trim removed 0 bases at V and 4 bases at J, leaving 2 bases unmatched. The length of the CDR3 is 15 residues. The germline V gene encodes CDR1 SQVTM and CDR2 ANQGSEA. The CDR3 nucleotides are TGCAGCGTTGAAGATCCTAGCGGGAGGTACAATGAGCAGTTCTTC. Its protein is CSVEDPSGRYNEQFF.

For this clone: This CDR3 is also generated by other DNA sequences in the sample. The chain links TRBV12-5 to TRBJ2-5, with a weak D call TRBD1 (6 bases). CDR3 size: 13 residues. Trimming removed 2 bases at V and 4 bases at J, with 8 bases between. Germline loops: CDR1 LGHNT, CDR2 FRNRAP. CDR3 DNA sequence: TGTGCTAGTGGTTTGTCAGGGGCAGAGACCCAGTACTTC. Translation: CASGLSGAETQYF. The variable domain in full, completed from reference TRBV12-5 and TRBJ2-5, reads DARVTQTPRHKVTEMGQEVTMRCQPILGHNTVFWYRQTMMQGLELLAYFRNRAPLDDSGMPKDRFSAEMPDATLATLKIQPSEPRDSAVYFCASGLSGAETQYFGPGTRLLVL.

The chain links TRBV4-3 to TRBJ2-1, with D perhaps TRBD1 or TRBD2 (6 bases each). V shed 1 base and J shed 6 bases, with 19 bases lying between them. Germline lookup yields CDR1 LGHNA and CDR2 YSLEER. This CDR3 contains 17 residues. The CDR3, as DNA: TGCGCCAGCAGCCAAGGGTTACCTCCCTGGGGGGCCAATGAGCAGTTCTTC. Its protein is CASSQGLPPWGANEQFF.

The chain carries TRBV5-4 and TRBJ2-7; 9 bases agree with TRBD1. The germline V gene has CDR1 SGHNT and CDR2 YYREEE (reference sequence). This CDR3 region has 13 residues. The V and J ends lost 3 bases and 6 bases, in that order; junction bases with no gene match: 4. The CDR3 nucleotides read TGTGCCAGCAGCTCCAACAGGGGGCCCGAGCAGTACTTC. Residues: CASSSNRGPEQYF.

The CDR3 loop reads CASSLSGGGNTIYF. In nucleotides, the CDR3 is TGTGCCAGCAGCTTAAGTGGAGGGGGAAACACCATATATTTT. The chain recombines TRBV7-3 with TRBJ1-3; no clear D. The V gene's germline CDR1 is SGHTA and CDR2 FQGTGA. This CDR3 has 14 amino acids. V was shortened by 1 base and J by 4 bases, with 8 bases between the two germline ends.

The chain recombines TRBV6-5 with TRBJ1-5, with D unresolved. V dropped 5 bases and J dropped 4 bases, with 9 bases sitting between them. Germline-derived CDR1 and CDR2 are MNHEY and SVGAGI. This CDR3 is 13 amino acids long. The CDR3 coding sequence is TGTGCCAGCAGTATGTCCCTTAATCAGCCCCAGCATTTT. This sequence encodes CASSMSLNQPQHF.

The chain uses TRBV4-1 and TRBJ2-7, with TRBD2 identical over 14 bases. Germline V gene lookup returns CDR1 MGHRA and CDR2 YSYEKL. After removal of 4 bases from V and 2 bases from J, the junction contained 4 bases not matched to a gene. The CDR3 consists of 16 residues. The CDR3 spells CASSPRLAGGTYEQYF. The CDR3 DNA reads as TGCGCCAGCAGCCCCCGACTAGCGGGAGGGACCTACGAGCAGTACTTC.

V gene TRBV4-3 combines with J gene TRBJ2-2; D is undetermined. CDR1 LGHNA and CDR2 YSLEER come from the germline V gene. Trimming pared 0 bases from V and 1 base from J, leaving 6 bases between. CDR3 length: 15 residues. CDR3 sequence reads: CASSQDRWNTGELFF. CDR3 DNA: TGCGCCAGCAGCCAAGATCGTTGGAACACCGGGGAGCTGTTTTTT.

This sequence joins TRBV18 and TRBJ2-5; D is perhaps TRBD1 (6 bases). The CDR3 extends over 15 amino acids. The germline V gene encodes CDR1 KGHSH and CDR2 LQKENI. Trimming left V 3 bases short and J 1 base short, with 12 bases between. The DNA of the CDR3 is TGTGCCAGCTCACCGGGACACGACCCCCAAGAGACCCAGTACTTC. Encoded protein: CASSPGHDPQETQYF.

This clone was seen a single time. The V and J genes are TRBV5-1 and TRBJ1-2, with 11 positions matching TRBD1. Germline V gene sequence: CDR1 SGHRS, CDR2 YFSETQ. The ends lost 3 bases at V and 8 bases at J; junction bases unmatched: 9. This CDR3 has 15 amino acids. CDR3 protein: CASSSQDRGLEGYTF. The CDR3 nucleotides read TGCGCCAGCAGCTCCCAGGACAGGGGGCTCGAAGGCTACACCTTC.

As DNA, the CDR3 is TGTGCCAGCAGTTTGTCAGGACTAGCCTTATACAATGAGCAGTTCTTC. This translates into CASSLSGLALYNEQFF. The chain links TRBV28 to TRBJ2-1; 8 bases align to TRBD2. V shed 3 bases and J 4 bases; nucleotides not matched to a gene: 8. There are 16 residues in the CDR3. CDR1 and CDR2 from the germline V gene are MDHEN and SYDVKM.

The CDR3 bases are TGCGCCAGCAGCTTGATCCAGGGGAGGGCCGGGGAGCTGTTTTTT. Its protein is CASSLIQGRAGELFF. The chain recombines TRBV5-1 with TRBJ2-2; tentatively, D is TRBD2 (7 bases). CDR3 length: 15 residues. Germline values: CDR1 SGHRS, CDR2 YFSETQ. V gave up 1 base and J gave up 6 bases, with 13 bases separating them.

The chain couples TRBV2 to TRBJ2-2; possibly TRBD1 for D (6 bases). CDR1 is SNHLY and CDR2 is FYNNEI in the germline V gene. This CDR3 has 14 residues. V lost 6 bases and J 6 bases, leaving 14 bases between the germline ends. CDR3 region: CASSKQGLAGELFF. DNA of the CDR3: TGTGCCAGCAGCAAGCAGGGGCTTGCCGGGGAGCTGTTTTTT.

This clone showed up just once. CDR3 loop: CASSLEVSGRPSQYF. DNA of the CDR3: TGCGCCAGCAGCTTGGAGGTTAGCGGACGCCCCTCGCAGTATTTT. The chain has TRBV5-1 and TRBJ2-3, with TRBD2 as a possible D gene (6 bases). The V end was cut by 0 bases, the J end by 10 bases, with 18 bases between. The V gene's germline CDR1 is SGHRS and CDR2 YFSETQ. The CDR3 covers 15 residues.

Remarks on this clone: Other DNA sequences in the sample encode the same CDR3. V is TRBV18 and J is TRBJ1-4; D not resolved. The germline V gene has CDR1 KGHSH and CDR2 LQKENI. The CDR3 length is 13 residues. Trimming stripped 6 bases from V and 5 bases from J, with 10 bases between. The CDR3 loop is CASSPGRNEKLFF. The CDR3 DNA follows: TGTGCCAGCTCTCCGGGGAGAAATGAAAAACTGTTTTTT.

The chain couples TRBV28 to TRBJ2-1, with 8 bases lining up with TRBD1. Trimming at V came to 6 bases and at J to 12 bases, leaving 4 bases not matched to a gene. Per germline, CDR1 MDHEN and CDR2 SYDVKM. This CDR3 has 11 amino acids. Here the CDR3 DNA reads TGTGCCAGCAGGGACAGGGCGAGGCAGTTCTTC. Translation: CASRDRARQFF.

V gene TRBV19 combines with J gene TRBJ1-4; TRBD1 agrees at 11 bases. Germline values: CDR1 LNHDA, CDR2 SQIVND (reference sequence). V dropped 4 bases and J dropped 11; count of bases not matched to a gene: 9. The CDR3 sequence is 15 residues long. The CDR3 DNA reads as TGTGCCAGTAGTAACCCCGGACAGGGGGCGCATAAACTGTTTTTT. This encodes CASSNPGQGAHKLFF.

The chain is built from TRBV14 and TRBJ2-7; 9 bases are shared with TRBD1. Germline CDR1 and CDR2: SGHDN and FVKESK. V was pared by 5 bases and J by 7 bases, with 6 bases of the junction left unmatched. CDR3 length equals 13 residues. The CDR3 bases are TGTGCCAGCAGCGCCCGGACAGGGGCTGAGCAGTACTTC. This sequence encodes CASSARTGAEQYF.

The chain has TRBV5-4 and TRBJ2-5, with D hard to call. Trimming shortened V by 0 bases and J by 2 bases, and 11 bases separated the two germline ends. The length of the CDR3 is 15 residues. CDR1 is SGHNT and CDR2 is YYREEE in the germline V gene (reference sequence). CDR3 bases: TGTGCCAGCAGCTTGGTGGGTCCAAGGCAAGAGACCCAGTACTTC. This codes for CASSLVGPRQETQYF.

On this clone itself: Other DNA sequences in this sample translate to the same CDR3. The chain joins TRBV5-1 to TRBJ2-1; D ambiguous. Germline assignment: CDR1 SGHRS and CDR2 YFSETQ. Trimming cost V 4 bases and J 0 bases, with 8 bases left between them. The CDR3 length is 14 residues. The CDR3 spells CASSPPSSYNEQFF. The CDR3 DNA reads TGCGCCAGCAGCCCTCCGAGCTCCTACAATGAGCAGTTCTTC.

This clone was recorded once. The genes are TRBV11-1 and TRBJ2-1; D unclear. CDR1 and CDR2 from the germline V gene are SGHAT and FQDESV (reference sequence). Trimming pared 1 base from V and 4 bases from J, leaving 8 bases between. The CDR3 is 14 amino acids. As DNA, the CDR3 is TGTGCCAGCAGCTTAGGACTGGTGTACAATGAGCAGTTCTTC. As protein: CASSLGLVYNEQFF. The variable domain in full, completed from reference TRBV11-1 and TRBJ2-1, reads EAEVAQSPRYKITEKSQAVAFWCDPISGHATLYWYRQILGQGPELLVQFQDESVVDDSQLPKDRFSAERLKGVDSTLKIQPAELGDSAMYLCASSLGLVYNEQFFGPGTRLTVL.

This clone was seen only once. The rearrangement uses TRBV7-3 and TRBJ2-1; TRBD2 aligns across 8 bases. CDR3 length equals 15 residues. V was clipped by 5 bases and J by 6 bases; unmatched bases: 9. Germline V CDR1 and CDR2: SGHTA, FQGTGA. CDR3: CASSDSGTSPNEQFF. The CDR3 DNA sequence: TGTGCCAGCAGCGATTCCGGGACTAGTCCCAATGAGCAGTTCTTC.

This chain links TRBV28 with TRBJ1-2; no clear D. Looked up from germline, CDR1 is MDHEN and CDR2 is SYDVKM. Trimming removed 6 bases from V and 4 bases from J, with 6 bases in between. The CDR3 consists of 11 residues. The CDR3 DNA sequence: TGTGCCAGCAGGAGGTTCTATGGCTACACCTTC. Translated, it gives CASRRFYGYTF.

The V and J genes are TRBV5-1 and TRBJ2-7; TRBD2 agrees at 7 bases. There are 15 residues in the CDR3. V was pared by 4 bases and J by 4 bases, with 11 bases of the junction left unmatched. CDR1 SGHRS and CDR2 YFSETQ come from the germline V gene. CDR3 DNA: TGCGCCAGCAGCCCGCTGGGAGGGCCGGGTTACGAGCAGTACTTC. Encoded protein: CASSPLGGPGYEQYF.

The chain recombines TRBV11-2 with TRBJ1-3; D is ambiguous. Trimming removed 5 bases from V and 5 bases from J, with 13 bases in between. Per the germline V gene, CDR1 is SGHAT and CDR2 is FQNNGV. The CDR3 spans 14 residues. CDR3 sequence reads: CASSPNRERNTIYF. In DNA form, the CDR3 reads TGTGCCAGCAGCCCCAACCGAGAAAGAAACACCATATATTTT.

The gene calls are TRBV11-2 and TRBJ2-3; 8 positions agree with TRBD1. Germline CDR1 and CDR2: SGHAT and FQNNGV. Trimming took 5 bases from V and 2 from J; bases not matched to a gene: 12. The CDR3 length is 17 residues. The CDR3 nucleotides read TGTGCCAGCAGCCCCCGACAGGGGCTGTTTGCCACAGATACGCAGTATTTT. Residues: CASSPRQGLFATDTQYF.

CDR3: CASSFWQGLAYGYTF. The CDR3 DNA follows: TGTGCCAGCAGTTTTTGGCAGGGCCTAGCCTATGGCTACACCTTC. V gene TRBV28 combines with J gene TRBJ1-2; D perhaps matches TRBD1 (5 bases). The CDR3 covers 15 residues. V was clipped by 3 bases and J by 4 bases, with 15 bases between them. Germline assignment: CDR1 MDHEN and CDR2 SYDVKM.

V usage is TRBV28 and J usage is TRBJ2-5; perhaps D is TRBD1 or TRBD2 (5 bases each). The germline V gene encodes CDR1 MDHEN and CDR2 SYDVKM. The V and J ends lost 8 bases and 5 bases respectively, with 24 bases between them. The CDR3 consists of 16 residues. In nucleotides, the CDR3 is TGTGCCAGCGCCGATTATGGGACCGAAGCTGGGGAGACCCAGTACTTC. It specifies CASADYGTEAGETQYF.